Sequencing of this TCR beta chain was carried out in a study of blood T cell repertoires in COVID-19. Study summary: The samples span acute and convalescent COVID-19 from the United States, Italy and Spain. In each case, the material was cDNA or gDNA derived from T cells, B-cell-depleted T cells, or PBMCs.

Profiled with immunoSEQ multiplex PCR; TCRdb holds only in-frame clones, not every one. This repertoire shows 150,000 to 200,000 clones, 80% to 85% found once; its top ten account for roughly 8%. CDR1 and CDR2 (germline): MNHEY, SVGAGI. Trimming removed 8 bases at V and 2 bases at J, with 12 bases between. The CDR3 has 13 residues. Participants' own reports of clinical history determined their cohort assignment. Two negative PCRs, clearance, or symptom resolution characterized the recovered Cohort 3 donors. In its sample, this clone was seen a few times. The TCR originated in a woman aged 45-59 years who had recovered from COVID-19. The sequenced sample consisted of PBMCs or T cells enriched from blood (not recorded which). V and J are TRBV6-5 and TRBJ1-2, with a weak D call TRBD1 (5 bases). CDR3 DNA: TGTGCCAGCCAACCCGACAGCAACTATGGCTACACCTTC. This encodes CASQPDSNYGYTF.